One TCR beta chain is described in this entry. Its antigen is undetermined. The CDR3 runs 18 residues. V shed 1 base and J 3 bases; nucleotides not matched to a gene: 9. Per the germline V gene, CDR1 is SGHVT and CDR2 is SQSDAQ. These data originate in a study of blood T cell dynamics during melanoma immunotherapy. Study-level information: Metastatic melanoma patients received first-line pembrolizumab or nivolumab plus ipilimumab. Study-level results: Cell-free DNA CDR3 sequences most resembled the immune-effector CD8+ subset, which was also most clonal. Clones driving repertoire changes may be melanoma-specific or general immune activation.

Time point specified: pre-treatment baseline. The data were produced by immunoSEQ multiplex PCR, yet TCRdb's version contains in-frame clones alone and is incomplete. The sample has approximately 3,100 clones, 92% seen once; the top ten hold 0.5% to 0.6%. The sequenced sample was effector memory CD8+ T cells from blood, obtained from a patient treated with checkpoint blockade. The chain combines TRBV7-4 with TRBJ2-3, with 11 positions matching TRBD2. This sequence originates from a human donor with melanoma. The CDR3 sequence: CASSLGPLAGGGTDTQYF. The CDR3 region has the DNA TGTGCCAGCAGCTTAGGACCCCTAGCGGGAGGTGGGACAGATACGCAGTATTTT.